The 18 T cell receptor beta chains in this list originate from one sample, sequenced in a study of OX40 agonist ivuxolimab in advanced cancers. Sequencing was performed with immunoSEQ multiplex PCR; in TCRdb, only in-frame clones are kept and a portion is missing. The data contain 43,000 or so clones, 70% to 90% of them singletons. This sample comprised CD4+ or CD8+ T cells sorted from blood, obtained in a trial of the OX40 agonist ivuxolimab. Every receptor here comes from an adult with an advanced solid tumor such as melanoma, head and neck, liver or kidney cancer.

The chain has TRBV4-2 and TRBJ2-3; 8 nucleotides agree with TRBD2. Germline V lookup: CDR1 LGHNA, CDR2 YNFKEQ. After removal of 5 bases from V and 3 bases from J, the junction contained 10 bases not matched to a gene. The CDR3 spans 16 residues. CDR3 amino acids: CASSSSGSYSTDTQYF. Written as DNA, the CDR3 is TGTGCCAGCAGCTCCAGCGGGAGTTACAGTACAGATACGCAGTATTTT.

The chain recombines TRBV7-2 with TRBJ2-5, with 11 bases aligning to TRBD2. The CDR3 is 15 residues long. In germline, CDR1 is SGHTA, CDR2 FQGNSA. The J segment lost 5 bases and the V segment lost 4 bases, leaving 6 bases of the junction unmatched. CDR3 sequence (DNA): TGTGCCAGCAGCTCCACGATAGCGGGAGGGGAGACCCAGTACTTC. Translated: CASSSTIAGGETQYF. Drawing the rest from reference TRBV7-2 and TRBJ2-5, the complete variable domain is GAGVSQSPSNKVTEKGKDVELRCDPISGHTALYWYRQSLGQGLEFLIYFQGNSAPDKSGLPSDRFSAERTGGSVSTLTIQRTQQEDSAVYLCASSSTIAGGETQYFGPGTRLLVL.

This chain connects TRBV29-1 to TRBJ2-7, with 13 bases lining up with TRBD2. The V segment lost 6 bases and the J segment 4 bases; nucleotides outside the gene matches: 6. CDR1 SQVTM and CDR2 ANQGSEA come from the germline V gene. The CDR3 runs to 14 residues. CDR3 protein: CSVTMTSGRYEQYF. The CDR3 DNA is TGCAGCGTCACTATGACTAGCGGGAGGTACGAGCAGTACTTC.

The chain has TRBV5-6 and TRBJ2-1; 7 positions match TRBD2. This CDR3 region has 17 residues. V dropped 4 bases and J dropped 7; count of bases not matched to a gene: 17. The germline gives CDR1 SGHDT, CDR2 YYEEEE. CDR3 sequence (DNA): TGTGCCAGCAGCCACGTTAACGGACTAGTCAGGAATAATGAGCAGTTCTTC. This sequence encodes CASSHVNGLVRNNEQFF.

CDR3 loop: CASSLVTGVGETQYF. CDR3 bases: TGTGCCAGCAGCTTAGTTACGGGGGTCGGGGAGACCCAGTACTTC. V usage is TRBV7-9 and J usage is TRBJ2-5, with D maybe TRBD2 (6 bases). The CDR3 totals 15 residues. Trimming stripped 1 base from V and 5 bases from J, with 14 bases between. The germline V gene encodes CDR1 SEHNR and CDR2 FQNEAQ (reference sequence). The variable domain in full, completed from reference TRBV7-9 and TRBJ2-5, reads DTGVSQNPRHKITKRGQNVTFRCDPISEHNRLYWYRQTLGQGPEFLTYFQNEAQLEKSRLLSDRFSAERPKGSFSTLEIQRTEQGDSAMYLCASSLVTGVGETQYFGPGTRLLVL.

V usage is TRBV28 and J usage is TRBJ2-7; the match to TRBD2 covers 10 bases. CDR1 is MDHEN, CDR2 SYDVKM, per germline. The CDR3 is 15 amino acids. The V segment lost 8 bases and the J segment 3 bases; nucleotides outside the gene matches: 10. CDR3 in amino acids: CASGALAGGNYEQYF. CDR3 in DNA: TGTGCCAGCGGGGCGTTAGCGGGAGGTAACTACGAGCAGTACTTC.

The rearrangement links TRBV2 to TRBJ2-5; TRBD2 agrees at 12 bases. The CDR3 length is 15 residues. The V and J ends lost 4 bases and 5 bases, in that order; junction bases with no gene match: 5. The germline gives CDR1 SNHLY, CDR2 FYNNEI. In DNA form, the CDR3 reads TGTGCCAGCAGTGGTCGACTAGCGGGAGATGAGACCCAGTACTTC. Translated: CASSGRLAGDETQYF.

This clone was picked up one time. J is TRBJ1-5 and V is TRBV28; a weak D match, TRBD1 (5 bases). Germline V gene sequence: CDR1 MDHEN, CDR2 SYDVKM. V gave up 6 bases and J gave up 2 bases, with 5 bases separating them. The CDR3 is made up of 12 amino acids. The CDR3 nucleotides are TGTGCCAGCAGAGGGGGCAATCAGCCCCAGCATTTT. Protein product: CASRGGNQPQHF.

This clone has only a few counts. This chain uses TRBV28 with TRBJ1-4, with D maybe TRBD1 (5 bases). V lost 7 bases to trimming and J lost 6 bases, with 15 bases between them. The CDR3 is 14 residues long. Germline lookup yields CDR1 MDHEN and CDR2 SYDVKM. The CDR3 loop reads CASTNQGGHEKLFF. The CDR3 DNA reads TGTGCCAGCACCAATCAGGGAGGGCATGAAAAACTGTTTTTT.

The chain recombines TRBV5-1 with TRBJ2-7, with 8 bases lining up with TRBD1. The germline V gene has CDR1 SGHRS and CDR2 YFSETQ. V trimming: 0 bases; J trimming: 4 bases; junction bases outside the gene matches: 9. The CDR3 is made up of 16 amino acids. The CDR3 sequence is CASSLAGSGGPYEQYF. The CDR3 coding sequence is TGCGCCAGCAGCTTGGCCGGATCAGGGGGCCCGTACGAGCAGTACTTC.

The chain couples TRBV29-1 to TRBJ2-6; tentatively, D is TRBD1 (5 bases). Trimming removed 5 bases at V and 2 bases at J, with 7 bases between. The CDR3 spans 13 residues. In germline, CDR1 is SQVTM, CDR2 ANQGSEA. CDR3 in amino acids: CSVRGAGANVLTF. The CDR3 DNA sequence: TGCAGCGTTAGGGGTGCTGGGGCCAACGTCCTGACTTTC.

The rearrangement links TRBV4-1 to TRBJ2-7, with D unresolved. The CDR3 covers 14 residues. V was shortened by 0 bases and J by 3 bases, with 9 bases between the two germline ends. Germline lookup yields CDR1 MGHRA and CDR2 YSYEKL. This CDR3 reads CASSQDPGYYEQYF. CDR3 DNA: TGCGCCAGCAGCCAAGATCCGGGCTACTACGAGCAGTACTTC.

The V and J genes are TRBV6-1 and TRBJ2-7; the D is unclear. This CDR3 has 13 amino acids. V lost 6 bases and J lost 5, with 14 bases in between. Germline V gives CDR1 MNHNS, CDR2 SASEGT. The CDR3 DNA is TGTGCCAGCAGGAGGAAGAATCGGGACGAGCAGTACTTC. This codes for CASRRKNRDEQYF.

This clone was picked up one time. The chain has TRBV5-5 and TRBJ1-1; D possibly corresponds to TRBD1 (5 bases). Germline CDR1 is SGHKS and CDR2 is YYEKEE (reference sequence). Trimming took off 1 base at V and 4 bases at J, with 14 bases between the two ends. The CDR3 is 15 residues long. CDR3 DNA: TGTGCCAGCAGCTTGAGCGCAGGGCTGACCACTGAAGCTTTCTTT. Translating gives CASSLSAGLTTEAFF.

The CDR3, as DNA: TGCGCCAGCAGCCAGGTCGGTCTAAAATCGGGACTAGCGGGGAACACCGGGGAGCTGTTTTTT. Amino acids: CASSQVGLKSGLAGNTGELFF. The chain employs TRBV4-1 and TRBJ2-2; TRBD2 aligns across 12 bases. The CDR3 spans 21 residues. Losses at the gene ends were 3 bases for V and 1 base for J; bases not matched to a gene: 15. Germline-derived CDR1 and CDR2 are MGHRA and YSYEKL.

The V gene is TRBV7-6, the J gene TRBJ2-3; possibly TRBD2 for D (6 bases). Germline loops: CDR1 SGHVS, CDR2 FNYEAQ. This CDR3 is built from 16 residues. Trimming cost V 4 bases and J 4 bases, with 18 bases left between them. CDR3: CASSSSWGVSPDTQYF. The CDR3 DNA reads TGTGCCAGCAGCTCCTCTTGGGGGGTTAGCCCAGATACGCAGTATTTT.

The V call is TRBV10-3, the J call TRBJ1-6, with 9 bases lining up with TRBD1. CDR3 size: 16 residues. Germline V gives CDR1 ENHRY, CDR2 SYGVKD. V gave up 6 bases and J gave up 6 bases; unmatched junction bases: 9. DNA of the CDR3: TGTGCCATCAGGAAGACAGGGGGAAATCCTAATTCACCCCTCCACTTT. Its translation: CAIRKTGGNPNSPLHF.

This chain links TRBV19 with TRBJ2-1, with D unclear. Trimming left V 10 bases short and J 3 bases short, with 13 bases between. CDR1 is LNHDA and CDR2 is SQIVND in the germline V gene (reference sequence). This CDR3 is built from 13 residues. The CDR3 DNA is TGTGCCACCGAGGAAGGGATCTACAATGAGCAGTTCTTC. Translating it yields CATEEGIYNEQFF.